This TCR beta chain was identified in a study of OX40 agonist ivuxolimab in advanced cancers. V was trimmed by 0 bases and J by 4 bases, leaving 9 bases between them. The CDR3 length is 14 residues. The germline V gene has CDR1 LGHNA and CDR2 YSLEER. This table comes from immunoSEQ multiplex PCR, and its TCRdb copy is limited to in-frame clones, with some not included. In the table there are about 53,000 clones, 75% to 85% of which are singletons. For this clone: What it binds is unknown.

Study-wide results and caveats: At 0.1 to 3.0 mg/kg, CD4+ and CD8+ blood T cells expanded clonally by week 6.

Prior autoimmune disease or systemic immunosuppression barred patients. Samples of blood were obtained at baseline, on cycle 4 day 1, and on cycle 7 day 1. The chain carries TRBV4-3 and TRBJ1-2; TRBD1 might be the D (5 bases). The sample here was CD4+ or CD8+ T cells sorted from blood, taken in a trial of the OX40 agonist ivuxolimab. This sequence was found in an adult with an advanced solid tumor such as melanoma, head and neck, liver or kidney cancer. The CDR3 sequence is CASSQERGPYGYTF. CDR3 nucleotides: TGCGCCAGCAGCCAAGAGCGGGGACCCTATGGCTACACCTTC.